The 19 T cell receptor beta chains listed next were all sequenced from one sample in a study of tumor-infiltrating lymphocytes in primary liver carcinoma. A primer in the constant region served to generate TCR beta cDNA from about 470 ng of total RNA. ARM-PCR, slightly modified, supplied the TCR beta libraries through three nested multiplex PCR rounds. Each of the first two PCR rounds ran 9 to 11 cycles with TRBV1-TRBV30 forward and C-beta reverse primers. TCRdb reprocessed the multiplex PCR reads via MiXCR and lists one record per CDR3 protein. The table has fewer than 110,000 distinct CDR3 sequences, about 67% seen once. Unsorted bulk tissue (about 19-33 mg) underwent RNA and DNA co-extraction. What was sequenced was liver tumor tissue from sampling region 2. Indicated subset: tumor region T2, inferior pole. These receptors came from a woman aged 60-75 years with primary liver carcinoma and hepatitis B virus infection.

This clonotype is large (0.1 to 1%) within its sample. The chain is built from TRBV11-3 and TRBJ2-1, with TRBD2 matching 8 bases. The germline V gene encodes CDR1 SGHNT and CDR2 YENEEA. Germline trimming cut 5 bases from V and 5 bases from J; bases unmatched to any gene: 8. CDR3 length equals 15 residues. DNA of the CDR3: TGTGCCAGCAGCCCTCGGGGTAGCGGGAACAATGAGCAGTTCTTC. Amino acids: CASSPRGSGNNEQFF.

This chain joins TRBV28 and TRBJ2-3; no clear D gene. The CDR3 is 12 amino acids. Germline-derived CDR1 and CDR2 are MDHEN and SYDVKM. The V gene lost 8 bases and the J gene lost 1 base, with 7 bases spanning the gap. CDR3 in amino acids: CASQTGTDTQYF. The CDR3 DNA follows: TGTGCCAGCCAAACAGGCACAGATACGCAGTATTTT.

The rearrangement uses TRBV11-2 and TRBJ2-1; tentative D call: TRBD2 (5 bases). The CDR3 is made up of 16 amino acids. Germline CDR1 is SGHAT and CDR2 is FQNNGV. CDR3 bases: TGTGACAACAGCCGACTAAACCCCGAGGTTCCCAATGAGCAGTTCTTC. Translation: CDNSRLNPEVPNEQFF.

Worth noting for this clonotype: This may arise from a read error, as a much more abundant clone is one base away. V and J are TRBV30 and TRBJ1-1, with unresolved D. This CDR3 comprises 14 residues. Germline values: CDR1 GTSNPN, CDR2 SVGIG (reference sequence). CDR3: CAWSVSAATDEVFF. The CDR3, as DNA: TGTGCCTGGAGTGTCTCGGCGGCAACTGATGAAGTTTTCTTT.

With regard to this clonotype: Here the CDR3 omits its conserved ending phenylalanine or tryptophan, so a read error is the likely source. The chain joins TRBV11-3 to TRBJ2-3; possibly TRBD1 or TRBD2 for D (5 bases each). Germline CDR1 SGHNT, CDR2 YENEEA. The CDR3 contains 15 residues. The germline V and J ends were trimmed by 3 bases and 2 bases, with 12 bases remaining between them. The CDR3 DNA is TGTGCCAGCAGCTTCGGGACGGGCTTCACAGATACGCAGTATCTT. It yields the protein CASSFGTGFTDTQYL.

This clonotype was observed at least ten times. This CDR3 reads CASGRTGAPHYGYTF. CDR3 DNA sequence: TGTGCCAGCGGACGGACAGGGGCCCCTCACTATGGCTACACCTTC. The chain employs TRBV12-3 or TRBV12-4 and TRBJ1-2; 9 nucleotides match TRBD1. Losses at the gene ends were 8 bases for V and 3 bases for J; bases not matched to a gene: 10. CDR3 length equals 15 residues.

The chain combines TRBV11-2 with TRBJ2-7, with a possible D match to TRBD2 (7 bases). Trimming left V 7 bases short and J 7 bases short, with 26 bases between. The CDR3 is made up of 16 amino acids. From germline, CDR1 is SGHAT and CDR2 FQNNGV. The chain's CDR3 is CASTTHGRETRGEQYF. The CDR3 DNA is TGTGCCAGCACGACTCATGGGAGGGAGACAAGGGGGGAGCAGTACTTC.

Comments on this clonotype: A junction end diverges from the germline sequence, so it may reflect a read error. The V gene is TRBV30, the J gene TRBJ2-1; TRBD1 agrees at 10 bases. CDR1 is GTSNPN and CDR2 is SVGIG in the germline V gene (reference sequence). This CDR3 comprises 14 residues. CDR3: CVWSLGTGANEQFF. Here the CDR3 DNA reads TGTGTCTGGTCCCTCGGGACAGGGGCCAATGAGCAATTCTTC. Based on the CDR3 plus reference TRBV30 and TRBJ2-1, the full variable domain is SQTIHQWPATLVQPVGSPLSLECTVEGTSNPNLYWYRQAAGRGLQLLFYSVGIGQISSEVPQNLSASRPQDRQFILSSKKLLLSDSGFYLCVWSLGTGANEQFFGPGTRLTVL.

On this clonotype itself: This sequence may be a read error, since a much larger clone differs from it by one base. The genes are TRBV7-8 and TRBJ1-4; D call uncertain. This CDR3 spans 15 amino acids. In germline, CDR1 is SGHVS, CDR2 FQNEAQ. The CDR3 region has the DNA TGTGCCATCAGCTCAGTCCCTGCAACTAATGAAAAACTGTTTTTT. Encoded protein: CAISSVPATNEKLFF. The whole variable domain, remainder taken from reference TRBV7-8 and TRBJ1-4, is GAGVSQSPRYKVAKRGQDVALRCDPISGHVSLFWYQQALGQGPEFLTYFQNEAQLDKSGLPSDRFFAERPEGSVSTLKIQRTQQEDSAVYLCAISSVPATNEKLFFGSGTQLSVL.

This clonotype was seen only a few times. A much larger clone differs from this one at a single base, so this may be a read error. The chain links TRBV6-1 to TRBJ2-1; possible D gene TRBD1, 6 bases. The CDR3 extends over 13 amino acids. Germline CDR1 reads MNHNS; CDR2 reads SASEGT. The V end lost 4 bases, the J end lost 5 bases, and 9 bases lay between the germline ends. Written as DNA, the CDR3 is TGTGCCAGCAGTGGGGGACACCACAATGAGCAGTTCTTC. Its protein product is CASSGGHHNEQFF.

Concerning this clonotype: One end of the junction is discordant with germline, which a read error may explain. This sequence joins TRBV11-2 and TRBJ2-3; TRBD2 agrees at 7 bases. This CDR3 has 15 amino acids. Germline-derived CDR1 and CDR2 are SGHAT and FQNNGV. The CDR3 DNA is TGTGCAAGCAGGCCCTATGCGACTAGCACAGATACGCAATATTTT. Protein sequence: CASRPYATSTDTQYF.

Concerning this clonotype: One junction end disagrees with the germline gene, perhaps due to a read error. The rearrangement uses TRBV11-2 and TRBJ2-3; 9 bases are a match to TRBD2. The CDR3 consists of 16 residues. In germline, CDR1 is SGHAT, CDR2 FQNNGV. The CDR3 sequence is CASSLSGGTSIDTQYF. The CDR3 bases are TGTGCCAGCAGCTTATCCGGAGGGACTAGCATAGATACCCAGTATTTC.

This chain uses TRBV12-3 or TRBV12-4 with TRBJ1-1, with D possibly matching TRBD1 (6 bases). The ends were cut back, 2 bases at V and 14 bases at J, with 21 bases in the middle. The CDR3 sequence is 14 residues long. The CDR3 loop is CASSLSQGRTGAFF. CDR3 nucleotides: TGTGCCAGCAGTTTATCACAGGGTCGTACTGGAGCCTTCTTT.

For this clonotype: This may be a read error: a much more frequent sequence differs by one nucleotide. This sequence joins TRBV28 and TRBJ1-2, with 7 bases that match TRBD1. Germline CDR1 MDHEN, CDR2 SYDVKM. The CDR3 runs to 14 residues. The CDR3 here is CASSFPTGDYGYAF. The CDR3 DNA follows: TGTGCCAGCAGTTTTCCCACAGGGGACTATGGCTACGCCTTC.

This chain connects TRBV28 to TRBJ2-7; 8 bases line up with TRBD1. The V gene end was trimmed by 8 bases and the J gene end by 1 base; junction bases not matched to a gene: 10. The germline gives CDR1 MDHEN, CDR2 SYDVKM. This CDR3 is 15 amino acids long. CDR3 DNA: TGTGCCAGCGGTCCAGGGGGCGCCGCTTCCTACGAGCAGTACTTC. Amino acids: CASGPGGAASYEQYF.

About this clonotype: A read error is possible here, since a much larger clone lies one base away. The V call is TRBV14, the J call TRBJ1-6; TRBD1 is a possible D gene (6 bases). This CDR3 comprises 19 residues. Germline V gene lookup returns CDR1 SGHDN and CDR2 FVKESK. The germline V and J ends were trimmed by 3 bases and 7 bases, with 25 bases remaining between them. CDR3 amino acids: CASSQPFGGPGFPNSPLHF. The DNA for the CDR3 is TGTGCCAGCAGCCAGCCCTTCGGGGGGCCGGGGTTCCCGAATTCACCCCTCCACTTT.

This chain uses TRBV11-2 with TRBJ2-2; D is undetermined. There are 15 residues in the CDR3. Looked up from germline, CDR1 is SGHAT and CDR2 is FQNNGV. The CDR3 sequence is CGSSPLRGSTGELFF. The CDR3 nucleotides are TGTGGGAGCAGCCCTCTGCGAGGATCGACCGGGGAGCTGTTTTTT.

Concerning this clonotype itself: As the CDR3 is not closed by the conserved phenylalanine or tryptophan, this likely results from a read error. This chain joins TRBV4-2 and TRBJ2-7; 8 nucleotides line up with TRBD2. CDR3 length equals 14 residues. Germline assignment: CDR1 LGHNA and CDR2 YNFKEQ. V shed 4 bases, J shed 3 bases, and the junction held 5 bases outside the gene matches. CDR3 amino acids: CASSRVAGFYEQYL. The CDR3 DNA follows: TGTGCCAGCAGCCGCGTAGCGGGGTTCTACGAGCAGTACCTC.

About this clonotype itself: At one boundary the junction diverges from the germline segment, which might be a read error. V and J are TRBV11-1 and TRBJ2-3; 7 nucleotides agree with TRBD1. The CDR3 runs 14 residues. The germline CDR1 and CDR2 sequences are SGHAT and FQDESV (reference sequence). The CDR3 loop is CASSHRTGADTRYF. The CDR3 bases are TGTGCCAGCAGTCATCGGACAGGCGCAGATACGCGGTATTTT.